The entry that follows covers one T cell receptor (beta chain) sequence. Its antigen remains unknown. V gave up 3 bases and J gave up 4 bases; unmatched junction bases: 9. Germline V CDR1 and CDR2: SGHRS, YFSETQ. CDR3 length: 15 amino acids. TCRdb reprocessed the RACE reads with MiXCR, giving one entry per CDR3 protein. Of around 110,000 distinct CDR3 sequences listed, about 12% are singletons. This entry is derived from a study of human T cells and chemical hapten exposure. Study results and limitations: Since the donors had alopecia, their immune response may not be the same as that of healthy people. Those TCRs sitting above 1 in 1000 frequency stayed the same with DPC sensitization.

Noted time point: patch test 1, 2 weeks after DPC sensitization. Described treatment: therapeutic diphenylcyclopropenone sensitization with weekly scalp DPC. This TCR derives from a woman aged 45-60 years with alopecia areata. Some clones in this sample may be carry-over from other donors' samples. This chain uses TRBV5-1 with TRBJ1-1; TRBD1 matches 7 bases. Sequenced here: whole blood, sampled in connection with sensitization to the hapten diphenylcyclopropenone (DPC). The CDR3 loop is CASSSIQGSGTEAFF. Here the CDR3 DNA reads TGCGCCAGCAGCTCAATACAGGGGTCGGGCACTGAAGCTTTCTTT.